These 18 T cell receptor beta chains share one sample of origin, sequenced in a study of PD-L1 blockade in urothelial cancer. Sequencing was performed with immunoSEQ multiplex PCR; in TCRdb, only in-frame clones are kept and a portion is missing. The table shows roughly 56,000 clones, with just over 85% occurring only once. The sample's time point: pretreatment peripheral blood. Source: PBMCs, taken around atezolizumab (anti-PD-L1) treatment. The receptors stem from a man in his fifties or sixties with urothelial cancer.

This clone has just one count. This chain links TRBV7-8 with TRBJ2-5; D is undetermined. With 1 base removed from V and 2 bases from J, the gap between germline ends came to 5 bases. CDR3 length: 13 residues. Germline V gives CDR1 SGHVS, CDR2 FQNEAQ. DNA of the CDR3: TGTGCCAGCAGCTTAGACAGACAAGAGACCCAGTACTTC. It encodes CASSLDRQETQYF.

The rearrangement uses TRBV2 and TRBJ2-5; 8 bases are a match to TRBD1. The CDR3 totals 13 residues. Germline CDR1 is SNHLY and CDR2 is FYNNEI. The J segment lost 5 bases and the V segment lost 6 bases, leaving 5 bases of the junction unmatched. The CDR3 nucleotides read TGTGCCAGCAGCCCAGGGGGCGTCGAGACCCAGTACTTC. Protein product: CASSPGGVETQYF.

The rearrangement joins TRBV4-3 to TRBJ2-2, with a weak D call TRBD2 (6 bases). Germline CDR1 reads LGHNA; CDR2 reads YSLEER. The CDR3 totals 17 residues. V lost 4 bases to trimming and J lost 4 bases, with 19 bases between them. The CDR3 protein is CASSPAMGLRGTGELFF. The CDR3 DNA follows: TGCGCCAGCAGCCCGGCCATGGGACTCCGGGGCACCGGGGAGCTGTTTTTT.

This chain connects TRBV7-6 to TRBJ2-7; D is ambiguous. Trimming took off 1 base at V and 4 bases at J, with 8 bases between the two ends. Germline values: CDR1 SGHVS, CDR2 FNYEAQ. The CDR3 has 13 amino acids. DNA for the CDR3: TGTGCCAGCAGCTTAGGTCAGAATTACGAGCAGTACTTC. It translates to CASSLGQNYEQYF.

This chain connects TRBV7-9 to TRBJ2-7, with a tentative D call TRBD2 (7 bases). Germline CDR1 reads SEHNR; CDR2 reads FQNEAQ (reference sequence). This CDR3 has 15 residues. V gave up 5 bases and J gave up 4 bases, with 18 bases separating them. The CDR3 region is CASSHEGGRGYEQYF. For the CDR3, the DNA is TGTGCCAGCAGCCATGAGGGGGGGCGCGGATACGAGCAGTACTTC.

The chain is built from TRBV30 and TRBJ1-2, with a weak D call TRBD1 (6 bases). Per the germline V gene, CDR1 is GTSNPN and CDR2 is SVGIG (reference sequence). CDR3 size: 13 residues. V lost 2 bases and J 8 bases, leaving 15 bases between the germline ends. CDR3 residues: CAWSIQGLKGYTF. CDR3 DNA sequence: TGTGCCTGGAGTATACAGGGTTTAAAAGGCTACACCTTC.

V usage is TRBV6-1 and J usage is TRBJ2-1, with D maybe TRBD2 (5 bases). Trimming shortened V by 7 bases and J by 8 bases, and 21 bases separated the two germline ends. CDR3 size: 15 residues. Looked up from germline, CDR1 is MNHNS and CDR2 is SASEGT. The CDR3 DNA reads TGTGCCAGCATCGAAGGCCCACGGCGGGTCGATGAGCAGTTCTTC. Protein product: CASIEGPRRVDEQFF.

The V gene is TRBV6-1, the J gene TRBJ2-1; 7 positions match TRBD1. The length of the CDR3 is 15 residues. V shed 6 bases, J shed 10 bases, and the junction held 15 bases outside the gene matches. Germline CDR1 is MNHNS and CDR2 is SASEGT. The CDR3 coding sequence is TGTGCCAGCAGGGACAGGAAAGGGGCAAGGGGAGAGCAGTTCTTC. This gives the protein CASRDRKGARGEQFF.

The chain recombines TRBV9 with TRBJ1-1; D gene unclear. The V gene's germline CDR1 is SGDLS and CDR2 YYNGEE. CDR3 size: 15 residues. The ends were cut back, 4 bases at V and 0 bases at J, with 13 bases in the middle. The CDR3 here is CASSLGSQLNTEAFF. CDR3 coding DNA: TGTGCCAGCAGCCTAGGGAGCCAACTGAACACTGAAGCTTTCTTT.

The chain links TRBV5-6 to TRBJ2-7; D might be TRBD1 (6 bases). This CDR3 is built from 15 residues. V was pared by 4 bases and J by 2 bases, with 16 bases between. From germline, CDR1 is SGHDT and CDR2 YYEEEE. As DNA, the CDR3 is TGTGCCAGCAGCCGAAGGTCAGGGGTCACCTACGAGCAGTACTTC. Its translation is CASSRRSGVTYEQYF.

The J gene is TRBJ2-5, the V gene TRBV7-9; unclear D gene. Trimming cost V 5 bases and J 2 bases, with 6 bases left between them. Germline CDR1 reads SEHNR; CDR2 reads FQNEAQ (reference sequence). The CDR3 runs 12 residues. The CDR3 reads CASSQSQETQYF. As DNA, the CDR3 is TGTGCCAGCAGCCAATCACAAGAGACCCAGTACTTC.

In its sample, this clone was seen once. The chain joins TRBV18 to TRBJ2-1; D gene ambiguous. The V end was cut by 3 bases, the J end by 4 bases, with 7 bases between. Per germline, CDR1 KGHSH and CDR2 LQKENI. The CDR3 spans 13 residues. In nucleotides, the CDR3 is TGTGCCAGCTCACCCAGTTCGTACAATGAGCAGTTCTTC. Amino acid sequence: CASSPSSYNEQFF.

CDR3 DNA: TGCGCCAGCAGCTATGAGACTAGCGGCACAGATACGCAGTATTTT. It codes for CASSYETSGTDTQYF. The J gene is TRBJ2-3, the V gene TRBV5-1; 8 bases map to TRBD2. This CDR3 is 15 amino acids long. CDR1 and CDR2 (germline): SGHRS, YFSETQ. The trim removed 3 bases at V and 1 base at J, leaving 4 bases unmatched.

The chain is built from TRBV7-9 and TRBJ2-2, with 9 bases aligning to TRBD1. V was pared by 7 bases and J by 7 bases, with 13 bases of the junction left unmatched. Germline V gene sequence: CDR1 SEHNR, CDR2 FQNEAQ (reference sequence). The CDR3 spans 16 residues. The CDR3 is CASNYIIQGAGGELFF. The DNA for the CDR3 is TGTGCCAGCAACTATATAATACAGGGGGCCGGCGGGGAGCTGTTTTTT.

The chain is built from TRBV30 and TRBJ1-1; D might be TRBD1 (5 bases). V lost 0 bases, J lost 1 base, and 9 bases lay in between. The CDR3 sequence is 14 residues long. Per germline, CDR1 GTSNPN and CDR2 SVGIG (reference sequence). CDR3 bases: TGTGCCTGGAGTGTCTCCAGGGCGAACACTGAAGCTTTCTTT. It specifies CAWSVSRANTEAFF.

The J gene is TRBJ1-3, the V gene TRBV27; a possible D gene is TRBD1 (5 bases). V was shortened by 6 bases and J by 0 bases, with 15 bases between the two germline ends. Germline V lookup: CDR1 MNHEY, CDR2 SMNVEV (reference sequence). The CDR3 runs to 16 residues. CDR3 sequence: CASRSGTLSSGNTIYF. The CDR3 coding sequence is TGTGCCAGCAGATCCGGGACTCTCAGCTCTGGAAACACCATATATTTT.

In DNA form, the CDR3 reads TGTGCCAGCAGCCAGGACGGGACTTCGGAGGCCTATGGCTACACCTTC. Its protein is CASSQDGTSEAYGYTF. This chain connects TRBV4-2 to TRBJ1-2; TRBD1 is a possible D gene (5 bases). The CDR3 totals 16 residues. V lost 3 bases and J 4 bases, leaving 18 bases between the germline ends. Germline-derived CDR1 and CDR2 are LGHNA and YNFKEQ.

The CDR3: CASSLFFSQSSYNSPLHF. The CDR3 nucleotides are TGTGCCAGCAGCTTGTTTTTCTCACAGAGCTCCTATAATTCACCCCTCCACTTT. The chain combines TRBV5-6 with TRBJ1-6; D remains unclear. Germline lookup yields CDR1 SGHDT and CDR2 YYEEEE. The CDR3 spans 18 residues. Trimming removed 1 base at V and 0 bases at J, with 14 bases between.